The 9 T cell receptor beta chains below come from one sample, sequenced in a study of regulatory and conventional T cells in RAG deficiency (dated by TCRdb to the late 2010s). Receptor libraries were prepared by the immunoSEQ multiplex PCR assay. TCRdb provides this immuneACCESS table in a form limited to in-frame rearrangements. Some clones are lacking; in checked studies, under half of them reflect an unresolved V gene, and why the rest are absent is not known. The sample records about 32,000 clones, 89% of which are singletons. Roughly an eighth of the sample comes from the top ten. The same data also went into a second study, on regulatory T cells. From that second study: In the multiplex PCR, 52 forward TRBV primers and 13 reverse TRBJ primers were used, and assay-based and computational corrections were applied for amplification bias.

Material for sequencing was CD8+ T cells sorted from blood. Source of these receptors: a human donor in good health.

The chain has TRBV18 and TRBJ1-1; 10 nucleotides match TRBD1. From germline, CDR1 is KGHSH and CDR2 LQKENI. The V gene end was trimmed by 4 bases and the J gene end by 5 bases; junction bases not matched to a gene: 7. CDR3 size: 15 residues. The CDR3 loop is CASSHRQGATTEAFF. The CDR3 DNA reads TGTGCCAGCTCACATCGACAGGGGGCTACTACTGAAGCTTTCTTT.

The chain recombines TRBV19 with TRBJ1-3; maybe TRBD1 (5 bases). CDR1 is LNHDA, CDR2 SQIVND, per germline (reference sequence). V lost 6 bases, J lost 6 bases, and 12 bases lay in between. This CDR3 has 13 residues. The CDR3, as DNA: TGTGCCAGTAGAAGGGCGGGGGTAAACACCATATATTTT. Protein sequence: CASRRAGVNTIYF. Drawing the rest from reference TRBV19 and TRBJ1-3, the complete variable domain is DGGITQSPKYLFRKEGQNVTLSCEQNLNHDAMYWYRQDPGQGLRLIYYSQIVNDFQKGDIAEGYSVSREKKESFPLTVTSAQKNPTAFYLCASRRAGVNTIYFGEGSWLTVV.

The chain carries TRBV29-1 and TRBJ1-1; 9 positions match TRBD1. The V gene end was trimmed by 8 bases and the J gene end by 1 base; junction bases not matched to a gene: 11. The germline gives CDR1 SQVTM, CDR2 ANQGSEA. This CDR3 spans 15 amino acids. In nucleotides, the CDR3 is TGCAGCCATTCCGGGACAGGGAGTACGAACACTGAAGCTTTCTTT. Its translation: CSHSGTGSTNTEAFF.

On this clone itself: Mismatch with germline at one junction end may stem from a read error. The chain uses TRBV7-7 and TRBJ2-1; D possibly corresponds to TRBD1 (7 bases). The germline gives CDR1 SSHAT, CDR2 FNYEAQ (reference sequence). The CDR3 loop spans 15 amino acids. The CDR3 reads CASSEGAGSYNEQFF. In nucleotides, the CDR3 is TGTGCTAGCAGCGAGGGGGCGGGGTCCTACAATGAGCAGTTCTTC.

This clone was picked up one time. The chain has TRBV29-1 and TRBJ2-2; no reliable D call. CDR3 length: 15 residues. CDR1 and CDR2 from the germline V gene are SQVTM and ANQGSEA. V was trimmed by 6 bases and J by 3 bases, leaving 17 bases between them. DNA for the CDR3: TGCAGCGTAACGTTGGGCGGATGGGACACCGGGGAGCTGTTTTTT. Translating gives CSVTLGGWDTGELFF.

This chain joins TRBV10-3 and TRBJ2-3; D remains ambiguous. The CDR3 length is 13 residues. Trimming pared 8 bases from V and 0 bases from J, leaving 9 bases between. Germline CDR1 ENHRY, CDR2 SYGVKD. The CDR3 loop reads CAIGKGSTDTQYF. CDR3 sequence (DNA): TGTGCCATCGGAAAAGGGAGCACAGATACGCAGTATTTT.

The rearrangement links TRBV11-2 to TRBJ2-7, with D possibly matching TRBD2 (6 bases). Trimming left V 6 bases short and J 6 bases short, with 18 bases between. Per germline, CDR1 SGHAT and CDR2 FQNNGV. This CDR3 has 14 amino acids. CDR3 in amino acids: CASRNRDSLVEQYF. The DNA for the CDR3 is TGTGCCAGCAGGAACCGGGACTCCTTGGTCGAGCAGTACTTC.

The gene calls are TRBV11-2 and TRBJ1-5; D uncertain. Germline-derived CDR1 and CDR2 are SGHAT and FQNNGV. V was cut by 1 base and J by 0 bases, with 16 bases left in between. The CDR3 contains 18 residues. Written as DNA, the CDR3 is TGTGCCAGCAGCTTAGTCTTTCTTTGGCATTATAGCAATCAGCCCCAGCATTTT. This codes for CASSLVFLWHYSNQPQHF.

CDR3 in DNA: TGCAGCGCGTTGGACGGTTACACCGGGGAGCTGTTTTTT. Its protein is CSALDGYTGELFF. The genes are TRBV29-1 and TRBJ2-2; D is unclear. Germline V gives CDR1 SQVTM, CDR2 ANQGSEA. Trimming pared 7 bases from V and 3 bases from J, leaving 12 bases between. This CDR3 is 13 amino acids long.